The rows below give T cell receptor beta chains drawn from one sample of a study of blood T cell repertoires in COVID-19. TCRdb's copy holds only in-frame clones and misses some; the assay was immunoSEQ multiplex PCR. The repertoire holds about 280,000 clones, with around 90% as singletons. Sequenced sample: peripheral blood. Source of these receptors: a man younger than 35 with active or convalescent COVID-19. Each CDR3 is given with its conserved first and last residue. The D gene is left open where the match is weak. A row's size may be missing; if present it is once, few, many or a size class.

j_call clone_size d_call v_call cdr3_aa cdr3_nt
TRBJ2-5 - TRBD1 TRBV27 CASTKRQGQETQYF TGTGCCAGCACCAAAAGACAGGGACAAGAGACCCAGTACTTC
TRBJ1-4 once TRBD1 TRBV11-3 CASSLEGTRNRGSVEKLFF TGTGCCAGCAGCTTAGAGGGGACTAGAAACAGGGGATCGGTTGAAAAACTGTTTTTT
TRBJ2-1 - - TRBV6-2/TRBV6-3 CASSYNSRNEQFF TGTGCCAGCAGTTACAACTCTCGTAATGAGCAGTTCTTC
TRBJ2-2 few - TRBV6-4 CASKPGQDTGELFF TGTGCCAGCAAGCCGGGACAAGACACCGGGGAGCTGTTTTTT
TRBJ1-3 - - TRBV29-1 CSVEGRVNTIYF TGCAGCGTTGAAGGCAGGGTGAACACCATATATTTT
TRBJ1-3 - TRBD1 TRBV5-1 CASSSGQGHAGNTIYF TGCGCCAGCAGCTCCGGACAGGGGCACGCAGGAAACACCATATATTTT
TRBJ2-2 few TRBD1 TRBV24-1 CATSAQGANTGELFF TGTGCCACCAGCGCACAGGGGGCGAACACCGGGGAGCTGTTTTTT
TRBJ2-7 - - TRBV19 CASSMGSRGGYEQYF TGTGCCAGTAGTATGGGATCCCGAGGGGGCTACGAGCAGTACTTC
TRBJ1-1 - TRBD1 TRBV7-6 CASSGSGTVNTEAFF TGTGCCAGCAGCGGCTCCGGGACAGTGAACACTGAAGCTTTCTTT
TRBJ2-3 - TRBD2 TRBV28 CASTAGEPDTQYF TGTGCCAGTACGGCGGGGGAGCCAGATACGCAGTATTTT
TRBJ1-2 once - TRBV12-5 CASGFVAEYGYTF TGTGCTAGTGGTTTTGTAGCAGAATATGGCTACACCTTC
TRBJ2-7 - TRBD2 TRBV3-1/TRBV3-2 CASSLTRGDEQYF TGTGCCAGCAGCCTGACGCGGGGGGACGAGCAGTACTTC
TRBJ1-1 - TRBD1 TRBV7-8 CASSWTGPNTEAFF TGTGCCAGCAGCTGGACAGGGCCGAACACTGAAGCTTTCTTT
TRBJ2-3 - - TRBV15 CATSRVAGQGDTQYF TGTGCCACCAGCAGAGTAGCGGGCCAGGGGGATACGCAGTATTTT
TRBJ1-2 - TRBD1 TRBV14 CASSRQGDYGYTF TGTGCCAGCAGCCGACAGGGTGACTATGGCTACACCTTC
TRBJ2-3 - - TRBV6-2/TRBV6-3 CASSYWGRDTDTQYF TGTGCCAGCAGTTACTGGGGCAGGGATACAGATACGCAGTATTTT
TRBJ2-5 - - TRBV24-1 CATSGTADPQETQYF TGTGCCACCAGTGGGACAGCAGATCCCCAAGAGACCCAGTACTTC
TRBJ1-3 - - TRBV7-2 CASSLDHSSGNTIYF TGTGCCAGCAGCTTAGATCACAGCTCTGGAAACACCATATATTTT
TRBJ2-1 once TRBD2 TRBV5-4 CASSSPLRGEPYNEQFF TGTGCCAGCAGCTCCCCGTTACGGGGGGAGCCCTACAATGAGCAGTTCTTC
TRBJ1-2 - - TRBV2 CASSATQGGYTF TGTGCCAGCAGTGCGACTCAGGGAGGCTACACCTTC